The clone carrying this TCR beta chain came up many times. What it binds is unknown. This entry is derived from a study of metastatic and nonmetastatic thyroid tumors. Looking at the study overall: Repertoires were compared across blood and tumor or nodule tissue from malignant and benign thyroid patients.

As originally analysed: A classifier of distant metastasis in papillary thyroid cancer was built from CDR3 differences (across clinicopathological groups). Via MiXCR, TCRdb re-called the PCR reads. The V and J calls shown here were made by TCRdb, not taken from the authors' results. The sample lists 9,000 or so clones, about 15% occurring once. All patients reached thyroid surgery having received no treatment beforehand. The V gene end was trimmed by 7 bases and the J gene end by 0 bases; junction bases not matched to a gene: 7. Germline CDR1 is SGHAT and CDR2 is FQNNGV. This CDR3 contains 15 residues. Findings and caveats of the study: Reports indicated that malignant thyroid tumors showed significantly higher TCR beta diversity than benign nodules did, in blood and tumor.

Material for sequencing was blood. The TCR originated in a female donor with papillary thyroid cancer or a benign thyroid nodule (not recorded which). Some clones in this sample may be carry-over from other donors' samples. J is TRBJ2-3 and V is TRBV11-2; 7 positions match TRBD2. This CDR3 reads CASTAGGGSTDTQYF. CDR3 in DNA: TGTGCCAGCACCGCCGGCGGGGGAAGCACAGATACGCAGTATTTT.